This T cell receptor (beta chain) was sequenced for a study of blood T cells in healthy people across ages. Findings and caveats of the study: Fewer expanded clones and more diversity marked long-lived versus aged donors. Age advanced and TCR beta diversity per million T cells fell, roughly linearly.

Germline CDR1 is MDHEN and CDR2 is SYDVKM. The CDR3 covers 17 residues. V lost 4 bases and J lost 0; bases outside the gene matches: 10. With respect to this clonotype: Its antigen remains unidentified.

Primers used in a second PCR of roughly 7 to 12 cycles were a sample-barcoded 5' primer and a J-beta primer mix. Each TCR beta cDNA got a 12-nucleotide random molecular identifier. Each CDR3 protein gets one entry after TCRdb re-called the 5' RACE reads with MiXCR. The table records around 820,000 distinct CDR3 sequences, 25% of them present only once. Separately, the same data were catalogued under a study of T cells of mothers and their children. That source notes: Study donors consisted of a few healthy Caucasian mothers and their six children.

This sequence was found in a boy aged 5-17 years in good health. The chain has TRBV28 and TRBJ2-7; 9 bases fit TRBD2. What was sequenced was blood. CDR3 nucleotides: TGTGCCAGCAGTTCTCCCTTCCTAGCGGGACCCTCCTACGAGCAGTACTTC. Its protein product is CASSSPFLAGPSYEQYF.